These T cell receptor beta chains were read from a single sample in a study of cytomegalovirus exposure and HLA in healthy donors. Data came from immunoSEQ multiplex PCR; TCRdb stores just in-frame clones and leaves some out. The table lists about 190,000 clones, 82% of them singletons, with approximately 0.74% in the top ten. Sequenced input: PBMCs. The origin of the receptors is a woman between 18 and 29 years old in good health and CMV-seronegative. The conserved cysteine and the conserved F or W are not part of the CDR3 here. Clone size is stated in some rows and not others, as once, few, many or a class when expanded.

13,-,TRBV13,ASSFGGTGTDTQY
14,once,TRBV7-8,ASSSIGLAGAYEQY
15,-,TRBV5-6,ASSLGRQTRSEETQY
13,-,TRBV29-1,SGSGLAGVPETQY
13,-,TRBV2,ASSLQDRVGSGYT
11,-,TRBV27,ASTKTGTYEQY
10,-,TRBV27,ASSGDLNEQF
12,-,TRBV11-2,ASSWDSPPYEQY
13,-,TRBV7-9,ASSATRDSGNTIY
15,-,TRBV7-6,ASNQRAGGGGANVLT
10,-,TRBV27,ASAGQGNEQY
14,few,TRBV5-1,ASSLDNRGGLREAF
14,once,TRBV5-1,ASSFQTSGTTDTQY
13,few,TRBV4-1,ASSQAADRGYEQY
14,-,TRBV14,ASSLQRSGGALGQY
11,-,TRBV19,ASSIQGTGEQY
11,-,TRBV6-5,ASSLDRAYGYT
13,-,TRBV27,ASSFGLATLNEQF
8,-,TRBV30,AWGQPEAF
13,-,TRBV2,ASSDLAAGTDTQY
15,-,TRBV6-1,ASSEYGPRLALNEQF
13,once,TRBV11-2,ASSTRLAGTDTQY
10,-,TRBV4-1,ASSLEGEKLF
12,-,TRBV10-2,ASSVVQNTGELF
14,-,TRBV5-6,ASSLWPGYSNQPQH
13,few,TRBV7-3,ASTLKAGGWDEQF
12,-,TRBV2,ASSEIDRVDGYT
12,-,TRBV27,ASRPGQGYNEQF